This T cell receptor (beta chain) was captured in a study of vaccination and CD4 T cells after COVID-19. Whole-study context: Post-COVID draws followed diagnosis by a median around 100 days (range 35 to 161). General study findings and limits: It was observed that, in convalescent patients, a median roughly 85% of reactive clones arose only post-vaccination. No early post-infection timepoints were studied, and convalescent patients studied were relatively few.

This clonotype occurred a few times. Its target is not known. The Oncomine TCR Beta short-read assay generated sequence data from the DNA of cultured CD4+ T cells. One entry per CDR3 protein, called by TCRdb with MiXCR from the PCR reads. Of around 12,000 distinct CDR3 sequences listed, about 45% were seen once; the top ten hold about a fifth. The V gene lost 4 bases and the J gene lost 2 bases, with 12 bases spanning the gap. Per germline, CDR1 LGHNA and CDR2 YSLEER. The CDR3 is made up of 14 amino acids. Treatment noted: approximately nine-day PBMC culture with coronavirus spike peptide pools or control peptides (ViraFEST assay).

The chain links TRBV4-3 to TRBJ2-7; D tentatively reads TRBD1 or TRBD2 (5 bases each). This TCR derives from a human donor who had recovered from COVID-19. The source material was CD4+ T cells from blood, cultured in vitro. The CDR3 loop reads CASSPGTVAYEQYF. CDR3 coding DNA: TGCGCCAGCAGCCCCGGGACGGTGGCCTACGAGCAGTACTTC.